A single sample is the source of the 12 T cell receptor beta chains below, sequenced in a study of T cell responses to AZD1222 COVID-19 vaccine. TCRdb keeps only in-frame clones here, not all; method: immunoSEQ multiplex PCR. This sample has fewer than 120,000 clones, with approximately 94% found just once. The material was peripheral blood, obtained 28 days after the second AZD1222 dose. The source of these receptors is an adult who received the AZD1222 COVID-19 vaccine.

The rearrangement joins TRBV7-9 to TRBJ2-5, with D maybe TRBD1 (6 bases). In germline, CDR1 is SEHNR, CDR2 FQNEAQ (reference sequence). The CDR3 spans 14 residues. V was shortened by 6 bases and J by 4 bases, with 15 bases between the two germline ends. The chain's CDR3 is CASSPPQGRETQYF. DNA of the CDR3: TGTGCCAGCAGTCCACCACAGGGAAGAGAGACCCAGTACTTC.

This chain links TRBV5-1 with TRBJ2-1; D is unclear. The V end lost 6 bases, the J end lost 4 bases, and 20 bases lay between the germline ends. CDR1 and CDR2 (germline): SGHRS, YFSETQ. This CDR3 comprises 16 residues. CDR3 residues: CASTEGGRADYNEQFF. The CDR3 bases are TGCGCCAGCACCGAAGGTGGAAGGGCAGATTACAATGAGCAGTTCTTC.

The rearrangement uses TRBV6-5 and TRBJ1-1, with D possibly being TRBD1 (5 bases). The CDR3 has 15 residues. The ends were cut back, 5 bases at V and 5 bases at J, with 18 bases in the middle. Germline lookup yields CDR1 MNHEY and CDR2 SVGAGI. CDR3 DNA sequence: TGTGCCAGCAGTCCCCTGTGGGGGACGGGGACTGAAGCTTTCTTT. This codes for CASSPLWGTGTEAFF.

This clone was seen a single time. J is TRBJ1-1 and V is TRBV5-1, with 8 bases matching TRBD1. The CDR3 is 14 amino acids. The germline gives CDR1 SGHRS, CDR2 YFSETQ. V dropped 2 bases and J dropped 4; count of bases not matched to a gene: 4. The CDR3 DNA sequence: TGCGCCAGCAGCTTACAGGGGGAAGGCACTGAAGCTTTCTTT. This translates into CASSLQGEGTEAFF.

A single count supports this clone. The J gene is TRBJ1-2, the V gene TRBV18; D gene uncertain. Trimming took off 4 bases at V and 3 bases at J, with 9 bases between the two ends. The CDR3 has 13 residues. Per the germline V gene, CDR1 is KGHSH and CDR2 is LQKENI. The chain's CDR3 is CASSLDKDYGYTF. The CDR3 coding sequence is TGTGCCAGCTCACTCGACAAGGACTATGGCTACACCTTC.

CDR3 nucleotides: TGTGCCAGTAGCCGTGGACAGGGTAACACTGAAGCTTTCTTT. Its translation is CASSRGQGNTEAFF. The chain has TRBV19 and TRBJ1-1; 8 nucleotides match TRBD1. The CDR3 totals 14 residues. The ends lost 6 bases at V and 2 bases at J; junction bases unmatched: 5. Germline V lookup: CDR1 LNHDA, CDR2 SQIVND (reference sequence).

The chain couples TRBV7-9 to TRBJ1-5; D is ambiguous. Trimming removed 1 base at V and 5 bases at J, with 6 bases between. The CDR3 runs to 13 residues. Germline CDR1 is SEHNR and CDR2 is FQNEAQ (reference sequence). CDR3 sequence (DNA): TGTGCCAGCAGCTTAGTCGGGGATCAGCCCCAGCATTTT. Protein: CASSLVGDQPQHF.

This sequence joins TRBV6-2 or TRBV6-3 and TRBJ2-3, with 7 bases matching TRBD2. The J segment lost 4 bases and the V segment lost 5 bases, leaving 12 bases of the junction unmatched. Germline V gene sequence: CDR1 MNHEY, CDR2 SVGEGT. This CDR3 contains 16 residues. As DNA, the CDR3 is TGTGCCAGCAGTGATCCGGTGGGGGGGAAGGCAGATACGCAGTATTTT. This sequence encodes CASSDPVGGKADTQYF.

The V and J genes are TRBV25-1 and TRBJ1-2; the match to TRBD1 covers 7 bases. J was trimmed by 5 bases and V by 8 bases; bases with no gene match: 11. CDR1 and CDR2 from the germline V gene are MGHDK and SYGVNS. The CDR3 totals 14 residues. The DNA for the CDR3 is TGTGCCAGCGACGACAGGGTCCTTTTTTATGGCTACACCTTC. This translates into CASDDRVLFYGYTF.

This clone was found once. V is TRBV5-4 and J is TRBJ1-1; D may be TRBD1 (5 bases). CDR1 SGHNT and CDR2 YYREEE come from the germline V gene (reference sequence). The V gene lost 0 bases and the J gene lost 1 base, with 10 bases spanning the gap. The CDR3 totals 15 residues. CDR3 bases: TGTGCCAGCAGCTTGGTGGGGACGACGAACACTGAAGCTTTCTTT. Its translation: CASSLVGTTNTEAFF. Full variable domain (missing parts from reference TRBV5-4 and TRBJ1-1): ETGVTQSPTHLIKTRGQQVTLRCSSQSGHNTVSWYQQALGQGPQFIFQYYREEENGRGNFPPRFSGLQFPNYSSELNVNALELDDSALYLCASSLVGTTNTEAFFGQGTRLTVV.

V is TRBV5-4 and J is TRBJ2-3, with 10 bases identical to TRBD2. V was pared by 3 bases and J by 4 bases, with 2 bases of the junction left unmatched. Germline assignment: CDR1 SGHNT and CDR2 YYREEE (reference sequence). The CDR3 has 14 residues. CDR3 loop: CASSWGLAPDTQYF. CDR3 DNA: TGTGCCAGCAGCTGGGGACTAGCGCCAGATACGCAGTATTTT.

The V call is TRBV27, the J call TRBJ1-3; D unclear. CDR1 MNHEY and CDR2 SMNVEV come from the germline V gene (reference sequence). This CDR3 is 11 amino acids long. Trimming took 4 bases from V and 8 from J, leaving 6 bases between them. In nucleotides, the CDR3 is TGTGCCAGCAGTTCGCGCGACACCATATATTTT. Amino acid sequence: CASSSRDTIYF.